Only a few counts were recorded for the clone carrying this T cell receptor beta chain. What it binds is not known. This entry comes from a study of T-cell memory formation after mild COVID-19. Study background: TCR clusters mostly belonged to single donors.

The CDR3 has 13 amino acids. From germline, CDR1 is SNHLY and CDR2 FYNNEI. With 7 bases removed from V and 2 bases from J, the gap between germline ends came to 9 bases. Constant-segment-primed 5'RACE gave TCR alpha and TCR beta cDNA libraries with sample barcodes and UMIs. TCRdb called the 5' RACE reads again in MiXCR, with one record for every CDR3 protein. Seen here are fewer than 140,000 distinct CDR3 sequences, around 15% observed once, and the top ten hold roughly 31%. Whole-study findings and limits: Second-wave clones that peaked on day 37 lacked confirmed SARS-CoV-2 specificity. Mainly CM and EM harbored the contracting CD4+ clones; mainly EMRA harbored the CD8+ ones.

The clonotype originates from an adult woman who had mild COVID-19 (a few samples of this study predate the infection). Cell type and time point are not known. The sample comprised PBMCs or a T cell subset sorted from them (not recorded which). The chain joins TRBV2 to TRBJ2-1, with D tentatively TRBD1 (5 bases). CDR3 sequence reads: CASTGIPYNEQFF. CDR3 bases: TGTGCCAGCACAGGGATTCCCTACAATGAGCAGTTCTTC.